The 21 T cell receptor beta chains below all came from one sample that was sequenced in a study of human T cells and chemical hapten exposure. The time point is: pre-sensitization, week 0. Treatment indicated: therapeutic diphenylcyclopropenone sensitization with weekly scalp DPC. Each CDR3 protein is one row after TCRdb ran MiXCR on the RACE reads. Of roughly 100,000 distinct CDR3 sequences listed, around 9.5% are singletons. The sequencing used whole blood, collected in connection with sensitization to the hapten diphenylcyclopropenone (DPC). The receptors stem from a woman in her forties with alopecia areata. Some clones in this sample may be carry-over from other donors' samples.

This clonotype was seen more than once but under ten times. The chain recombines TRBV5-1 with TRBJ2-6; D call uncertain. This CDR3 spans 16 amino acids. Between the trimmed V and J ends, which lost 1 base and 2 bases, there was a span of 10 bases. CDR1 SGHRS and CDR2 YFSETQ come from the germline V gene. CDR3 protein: CASSLLPVAGANVLTF. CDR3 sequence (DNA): TGCGCCAGCAGCTTGCTACCGGTAGCTGGGGCCAACGTCCTGACTTTC.

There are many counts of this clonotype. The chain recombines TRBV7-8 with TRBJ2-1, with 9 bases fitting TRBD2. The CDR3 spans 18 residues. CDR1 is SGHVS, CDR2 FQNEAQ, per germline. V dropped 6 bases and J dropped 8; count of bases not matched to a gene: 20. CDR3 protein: CASSGLRLADQWRDEQFF. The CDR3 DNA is TGTGCCAGCAGTGGGCTAAGACTAGCGGATCAATGGCGGGATGAGCAGTTCTTC.

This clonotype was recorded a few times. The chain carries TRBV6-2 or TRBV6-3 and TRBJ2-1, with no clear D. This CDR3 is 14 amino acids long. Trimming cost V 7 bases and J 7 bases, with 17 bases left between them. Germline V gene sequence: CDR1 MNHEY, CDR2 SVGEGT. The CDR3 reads CASIGLRAGNEQFF. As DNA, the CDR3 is TGTGCCAGCATAGGTCTTCGAGCAGGAAATGAGCAGTTCTTC.

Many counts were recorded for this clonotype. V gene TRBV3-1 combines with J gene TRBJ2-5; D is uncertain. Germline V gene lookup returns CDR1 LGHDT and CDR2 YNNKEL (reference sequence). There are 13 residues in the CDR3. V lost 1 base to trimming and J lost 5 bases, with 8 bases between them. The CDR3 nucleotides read TGTGCCAGCAGCCAAGCTACGATCGAGACCCAGTACTTC. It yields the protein CASSQATIETQYF.

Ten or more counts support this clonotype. In DNA form, the CDR3 reads TGTGCCAGCAGCTTAAACGTGAACACTGAAGCTTTCTTT. This sequence encodes CASSLNVNTEAFF. The gene calls are TRBV7-3 and TRBJ1-1, with no clear D. There are 13 residues in the CDR3. CDR1 and CDR2 (germline): SGHTA, FQGTGA. V lost 1 base, J lost 0 bases, and 3 bases lay in between.

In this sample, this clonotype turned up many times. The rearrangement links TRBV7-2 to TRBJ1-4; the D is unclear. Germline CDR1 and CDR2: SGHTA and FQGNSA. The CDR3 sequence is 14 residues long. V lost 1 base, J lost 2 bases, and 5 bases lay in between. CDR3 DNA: TGTGCCAGCAGCTTAGACGGGACTAATGAAAAACTGTTTTTT. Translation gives CASSLDGTNEKLFF.

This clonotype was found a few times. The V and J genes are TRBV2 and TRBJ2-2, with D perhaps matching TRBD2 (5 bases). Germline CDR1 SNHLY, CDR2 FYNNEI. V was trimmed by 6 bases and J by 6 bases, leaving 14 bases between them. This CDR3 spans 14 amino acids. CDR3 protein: CASSRDLGAGELFF. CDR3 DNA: TGTGCCAGCAGCCGGGATCTCGGGGCCGGGGAGCTGTTTTTT.

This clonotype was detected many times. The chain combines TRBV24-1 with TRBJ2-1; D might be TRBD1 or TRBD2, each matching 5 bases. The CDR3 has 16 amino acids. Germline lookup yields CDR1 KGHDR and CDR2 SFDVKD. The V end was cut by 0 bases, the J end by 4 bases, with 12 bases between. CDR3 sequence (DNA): TGTGCCACCAGTGATTTGGGGGGACGTGATTACAATGAGCAGTTCTTC. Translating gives CATSDLGGRDYNEQFF.

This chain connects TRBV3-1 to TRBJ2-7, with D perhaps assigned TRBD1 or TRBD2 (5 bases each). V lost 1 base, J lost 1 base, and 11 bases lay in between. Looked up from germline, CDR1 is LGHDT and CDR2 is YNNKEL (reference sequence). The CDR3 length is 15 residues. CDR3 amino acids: CASSQGGPRSYEQYF. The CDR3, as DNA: TGTGCCAGCAGCCAAGGGGGACCCCGGTCCTACGAGCAGTACTTC.

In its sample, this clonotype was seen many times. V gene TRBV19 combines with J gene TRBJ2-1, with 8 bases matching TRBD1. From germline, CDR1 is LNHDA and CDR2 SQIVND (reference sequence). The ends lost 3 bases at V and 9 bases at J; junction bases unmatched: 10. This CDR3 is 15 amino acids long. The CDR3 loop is CASSIGGQGSGEQFF. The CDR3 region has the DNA TGTGCCAGTAGTATCGGAGGACAGGGTTCGGGTGAGCAGTTCTTC.

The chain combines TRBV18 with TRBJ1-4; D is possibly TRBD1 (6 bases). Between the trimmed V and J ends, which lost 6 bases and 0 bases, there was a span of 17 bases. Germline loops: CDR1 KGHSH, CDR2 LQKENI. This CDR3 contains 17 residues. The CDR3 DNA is TGTGCCAGCTCGTACCAGGGGACCGCCGCAACTAATGAAAAACTGTTTTTT. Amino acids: CASSYQGTAATNEKLFF.

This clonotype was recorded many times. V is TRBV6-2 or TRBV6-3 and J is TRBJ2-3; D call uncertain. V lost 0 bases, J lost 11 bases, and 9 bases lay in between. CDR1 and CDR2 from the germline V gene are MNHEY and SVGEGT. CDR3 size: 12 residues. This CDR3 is CASSYSQSRQYF. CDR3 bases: TGTGCCAGCAGTTACTCCCAGAGCAGGCAGTATTTT.

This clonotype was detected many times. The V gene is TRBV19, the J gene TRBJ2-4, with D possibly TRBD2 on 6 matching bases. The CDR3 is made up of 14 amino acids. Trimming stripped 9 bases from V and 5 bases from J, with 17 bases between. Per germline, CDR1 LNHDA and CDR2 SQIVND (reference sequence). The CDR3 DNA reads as TGTGCCAGCCACCATTGGGACTCCCAAAACATTCAGTACTTC. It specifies CASHHWDSQNIQYF.

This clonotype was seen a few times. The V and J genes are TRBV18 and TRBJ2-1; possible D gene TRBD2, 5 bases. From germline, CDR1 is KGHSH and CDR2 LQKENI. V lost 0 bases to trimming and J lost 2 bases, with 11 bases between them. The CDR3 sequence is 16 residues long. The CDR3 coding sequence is TGTGCCAGCTCACCACCGAACGGGGAGACCTACAATGAGCAGTTCTTC. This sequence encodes CASSPPNGETYNEQFF.

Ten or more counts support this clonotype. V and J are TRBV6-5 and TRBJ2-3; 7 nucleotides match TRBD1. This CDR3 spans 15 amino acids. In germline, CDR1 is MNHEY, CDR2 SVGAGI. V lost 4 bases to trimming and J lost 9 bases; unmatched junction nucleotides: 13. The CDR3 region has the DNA TGTGCCAGCAGTTCCCTGGACAGTCGACAGGGCACGCAGTATTTT. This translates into CASSSLDSRQGTQYF.

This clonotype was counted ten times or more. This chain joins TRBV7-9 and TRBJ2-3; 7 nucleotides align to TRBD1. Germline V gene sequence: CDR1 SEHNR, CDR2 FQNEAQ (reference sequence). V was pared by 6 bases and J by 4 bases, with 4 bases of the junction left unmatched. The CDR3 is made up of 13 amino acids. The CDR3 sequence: CASSQTGADTQYF. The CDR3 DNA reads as TGTGCCAGCAGTCAAACAGGGGCAGATACGCAGTATTTT.

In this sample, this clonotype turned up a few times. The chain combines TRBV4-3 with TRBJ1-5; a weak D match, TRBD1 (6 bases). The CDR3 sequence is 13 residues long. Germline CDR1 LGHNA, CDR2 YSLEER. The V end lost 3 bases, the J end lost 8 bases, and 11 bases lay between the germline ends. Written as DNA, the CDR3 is TGCGCCAGCAGCCACAGGGGAGTGGAGCCCCAGCATTTT. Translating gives CASSHRGVEPQHF.

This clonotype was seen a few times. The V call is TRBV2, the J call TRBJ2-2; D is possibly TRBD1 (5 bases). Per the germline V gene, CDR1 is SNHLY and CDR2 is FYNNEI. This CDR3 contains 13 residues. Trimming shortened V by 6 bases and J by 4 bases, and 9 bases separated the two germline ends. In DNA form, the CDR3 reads TGTGCCAGCAGGGCAGGGCGCACCGGGGAGCTGTTTTTT. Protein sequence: CASRAGRTGELFF.

The CDR3: CASKGQQNTEAFF. The CDR3 DNA reads as TGTGCCAGTAAGGGACAGCAGAACACTGAAGCTTTCTTT. The chain is built from TRBV6-5 and TRBJ1-1, with 7 bases matching TRBD1. CDR1 and CDR2 (germline): MNHEY, SVGAGI. The CDR3 sequence is 13 residues long. The V and J ends lost 9 bases and 1 base, in that order; junction bases with no gene match: 5.

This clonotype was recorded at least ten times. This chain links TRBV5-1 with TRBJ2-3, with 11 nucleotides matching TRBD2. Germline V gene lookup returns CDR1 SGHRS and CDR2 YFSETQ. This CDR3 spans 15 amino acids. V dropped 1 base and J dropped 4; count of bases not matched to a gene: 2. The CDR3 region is CASSLTSGGPDTQYF. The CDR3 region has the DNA TGCGCCAGCAGCTTGACTAGCGGGGGTCCAGATACGCAGTATTTT.

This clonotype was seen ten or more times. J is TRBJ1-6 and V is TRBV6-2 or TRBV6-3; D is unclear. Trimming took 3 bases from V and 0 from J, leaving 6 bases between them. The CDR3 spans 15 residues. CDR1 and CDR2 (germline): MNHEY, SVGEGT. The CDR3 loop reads CASSYGDSYNSPLHF. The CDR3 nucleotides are TGTGCCAGCAGTTATGGCGACTCCTATAATTCACCCCTCCACTTT.